The rows below give T cell receptor beta chains drawn from one sample of a study of T cell clonotyping in hematopoietic cell transplantation. The method was immunoSEQ multiplex PCR; TCRdb's version includes in-frame clones alone and lacks a portion of them. Counted here are approximately 9,600 clones, 60% to 85% occurring once; the ten biggest clones make up 8.5%. The sample consisted of PBMCs, taken 30 days after allogeneic stem cell transplant. These receptors originate from a female patient aged 40-49 years who had an allogeneic stem cell transplant from a related donor, so T cells may come from the graft donor. Some clones in this sample may be carry-over from other donors' samples. CDR3s include the opening cysteine and the closing phenylalanine or tryptophan. The D gene is left open where the match is weak. Clone size appears in some rows only: once, few, many, or a class for an expanded clone.

J	V	D	size	DNA	CDR3
TRBJ2-7	TRBV11-2	NA	NA	TGTGCCAGCCGGCTAGCGCAAGCCTACGAGCAGTACTTC	CASRLAQAYEQYF
TRBJ1-2	TRBV5-1	NA	few	TGCGCCAGCAGCTTGGGGGAAGTTGGCTACACCTTC	CASSLGEVGYTF
TRBJ2-1	TRBV5-6	NA	few	TGTGCCAGCAGCTTGGGGGAGACTACTTACAATGAGCAGTTCTTC	CASSLGETTYNEQFF
TRBJ2-1	TRBV5-1	NA	NA	TGCGCCAGCAGCGCAGCCCCTATCCCGAATGAGCAGTTCTTC	CASSAAPIPNEQFF
TRBJ2-3	TRBV5-1	TRBD2	NA	TGCGCCAGCAGCTTGTGGGGGGTGGCGGGAGGATCGACAGATACGCAGTATTTT	CASSLWGVAGGSTDTQYF
TRBJ2-7	TRBV4-2	NA	NA	TGTGCCAGCAGCCAAACGACCTTGGGGGGAATCGTCAACGAGCAGTACTTC	CASSQTTLGGIVNEQYF
TRBJ1-1	TRBV11-2	NA	NA	TGTGCCAGCAGCTTAGATCGGAGGGTGAAAGCTTTCTTT	CASSLDRRVKAFF
TRBJ2-2	TRBV14	NA	large	TGTGCCAGCAGCCAAGATAGGGGACGGGATTGGACGGGGGAGCTGTTTTTT	CASSQDRGRDWTGELFF
TRBJ2-3	TRBV1	NA	few	TGCACCAGCAGCCAAGACGGACTAGCGGAACTCACAGATACGCAGTATTTT	CTSSQDGLAELTDTQYF
TRBJ2-7	TRBV19	NA	NA	TGTGCCAGTAAAACGAATGGAGGGAGGGAGCAGTACTTC	CASKTNGGREQYF
TRBJ2-1	TRBV20-1	NA	NA	TGCAGTGCTGCCTCCTACAATGAGCAGTTCTTC	CSAASYNEQFF
TRBJ1-2	TRBV9	NA	NA	TGTGCCAGCAGCGTAGATGGGGGCGCGATTTTCGGCTACACCTTC	CASSVDGGAIFGYTF
TRBJ2-2	TRBV4-2	NA	NA	TGTGCCAGCAGCCATGCTAGTATGGGCACCGGGGAGCTGTTTTTT	CASSHASMGTGELFF
TRBJ1-1	TRBV6-5	NA	NA	TGTGCCAGCAGTAAGCAGGGTATGAACACTGAAGCTTTCTTT	CASSKQGMNTEAFF
TRBJ2-3	TRBV7-9	NA	NA	TGTGCCAGCAGCTTAGCGCCACCCCCGGATACGCAGTATTTT	CASSLAPPPDTQYF
TRBJ1-2	TRBV7-2	TRBD1	NA	TGTGCCAGCAGCTTAGGGGACAGGGGGCGACGGGGCTACACCTTC	CASSLGDRGRRGYTF
TRBJ1-2	TRBV19	TRBD1	NA	TGTGCCAGTAGTATACCTACAGGGGGCGCAAGCTATGGCTACACCTTC	CASSIPTGGASYGYTF
TRBJ1-3	TRBV5-1	NA	few	TGCGCCAGCAGCAGGGACCTAGGAAACACCATATATTTT	CASSRDLGNTIYF
TRBJ2-2	TRBV12-5	NA	NA	TGTGCTAGTGGTCCGCCCCCCGACAGGATAGAAGGACCCGGGGAGCTGTTTTTT	CASGPPPDRIEGPGELFF
TRBJ2-1	TRBV7-9	TRBD2	NA	TGTGCCAGCAGCTCAGCGGGGACTAGGACGGTCGATGAGCAGTTCTTC	CASSSAGTRTVDEQFF
TRBJ1-6	TRBV28	NA	NA	TGTACGGCGGGGCAACCCTATAATTCACCCCTCCACTTT	CTAGQPYNSPLHF
TRBJ1-1	TRBV11-2	NA	NA	TGTGCCAGCAGTATAGGGAAAAACACTGAAGCTTTCTTT	CASSIGKNTEAFF
TRBJ2-5	TRBV6-5	NA	NA	TGTGCCAGCAGTTGGGGGGAACTGGGGCTCCAAGAGACCCAGTACTTC	CASSWGELGLQETQYF
TRBJ1-2	TRBV6-4	NA	once	TGTGCCAGCAGTGACTCCGAGGGTAGGCACTATGGCTACACCTTC	CASSDSEGRHYGYTF
TRBJ2-5	TRBV27	TRBD1	few	TGTGCCAGCAGTTCCTACCGACAGGGGGAAGAGACCCAGTACTTC	CASSSYRQGEETQYF
TRBJ2-2	TRBV9	TRBD1	NA	TGTGCCAGCAGCGCGCGCCCTCGGACAGGACAGAACACCGGGGAGCTGTTTTTT	CASSARPRTGQNTGELFF
TRBJ2-1	TRBV9	NA	NA	TGTGCCAGCAGCGTGAACTGGGTCTACAATGAGCAGTTCTTC	CASSVNWVYNEQFF
TRBJ1-3	TRBV2	NA	NA	TGTGCCAGCCTCGGGGGGCGCGCCGGGAACACCATATATTTT	CASLGGRAGNTIYF
TRBJ1-2	TRBV4-1	NA	once	TGCGCCAGCAGCCAAGATCCCCAGCCAGGGGACGGCTACACCTTC	CASSQDPQPGDGYTF
TRBJ1-3	TRBV6-6	NA	NA	TGTGCCAGCAGTTACTCTGAGGGCGGTGGAAACACCATATATTTT	CASSYSEGGGNTIYF
TRBJ2-6	TRBV2	NA	NA	TGTGCCAGCGGGCCGAACTCTGGGGCCAACGTCCTGACTTTC	CASGPNSGANVLTF
TRBJ2-2	TRBV11-2	NA	NA	TGTGCCAGCAGCTTAGAGGTACAGGGCCCCACCGGGGAGCTGTTTTTT	CASSLEVQGPTGELFF
TRBJ1-1	TRBV7-2	NA	NA	TGTGCCAGCAGCTTTCTACAGGTGGGAACTGAAGCTTTCTTT	CASSFLQVGTEAFF
TRBJ1-1	TRBV5-1	TRBD1	NA	TGCGCCAGCAGCCTGACAGGGTCGAGGGAATCTTTCTTT	CASSLTGSRESFF
TRBJ2-7	TRBV4-2	NA	once	TGTGCCAGCAGCCAAGATCTGGGGGACTCCTACGAGCAGTACTTC	CASSQDLGDSYEQYF